A selection of T cell receptor beta chains follows, all from one sample in a study of cytomegalovirus exposure and HLA in healthy donors. Measured with immunoSEQ multiplex PCR; TCRdb has only the in-frame clones, and not every one. The sample includes 250,000 to 350,000 clones, approximately 90% seen only once; the top ten take over 0.8%. Sequenced material: PBMCs. These receptors came from a woman between 18 and 30 years old in good health and CMV-seronegative. Each CDR3 is given with its conserved first and last residue. Fields, in order: D gene, V gene, clone size, J gene, CDR3 DNA, CDR3 protein. The D gene is left open where the match is weak. Some rows mark clone size as missing; the rest say once, few, many or name a class of expanded clone.

d_gene: NA; v_gene: TRBV5-1; abundance: NA; j_gene: TRBJ2-5; CDR3nt: TGCGCCAGCAGCGTACCCGGGACAACTCAAAGGGAGACCCAGTACTTC; CDR3aa: CASSVPGTTQRETQYF
d_gene: NA; v_gene: TRBV29-1; abundance: NA; j_gene: TRBJ2-1; CDR3nt: TGCAGCGCCCGACTAGGTCCCAATGAGCAGTTCTTC; CDR3aa: CSARLGPNEQFF
d_gene: NA; v_gene: TRBV7-6; abundance: NA; j_gene: TRBJ2-7; CDR3nt: TGTGCCAGCAGCCCCGGTCTCCCCGGGTCCCATTCAGCCTACGAGCAGTACTTC; CDR3aa: CASSPGLPGSHSAYEQYF
d_gene: NA; v_gene: TRBV5-1; abundance: NA; j_gene: TRBJ2-3; CDR3nt: TGCGCCAGCAGCTTGGCTACAGATTACTCCACAGATACGCAGTATTTT; CDR3aa: CASSLATDYSTDTQYF
d_gene: NA; v_gene: TRBV19; abundance: once; j_gene: TRBJ2-7; CDR3nt: TGTGCCAGTAGTAAGGCGGGGGAGCAGTACTTC; CDR3aa: CASSKAGEQYF
d_gene: TRBD2; v_gene: TRBV27; abundance: NA; j_gene: TRBJ2-1; CDR3nt: TGTGCCAGCCTCGGGGGGGGAGGGCCTTGGAATGAGCAGTTCTTC; CDR3aa: CASLGGGGPWNEQFF
d_gene: TRBD1; v_gene: TRBV27; abundance: NA; j_gene: TRBJ2-7; CDR3nt: TGTGCCAGCAGTACCAACAGGGGATCCTACGAGCAGTACTTC; CDR3aa: CASSTNRGSYEQYF
d_gene: NA; v_gene: TRBV7-2; abundance: once; j_gene: TRBJ1-3; CDR3nt: TGTGCCAGCAGCCTAAGGGCCGCCGGGACTGGAAACACCATATATTTT; CDR3aa: CASSLRAAGTGNTIYF
d_gene: TRBD2; v_gene: TRBV7-6; abundance: NA; j_gene: TRBJ2-7; CDR3nt: TGTGCCAGCAGCCCCCGACTAGCGGGAGGGGGCGACGAGCAGTACTTC; CDR3aa: CASSPRLAGGGDEQYF
d_gene: TRBD2; v_gene: TRBV19; abundance: few; j_gene: TRBJ2-2; CDR3nt: TGTGCCAGTCGCCCCGGGGGGGGCAACACCGGGGAGCTGTTTTTT; CDR3aa: CASRPGGGNTGELFF
d_gene: NA; v_gene: TRBV7-2; abundance: NA; j_gene: TRBJ2-3; CDR3nt: TGTGCCAGCAGCCCCGAGTGGGGCGGCACAGATACGCAGTATTTT; CDR3aa: CASSPEWGGTDTQYF
d_gene: NA; v_gene: TRBV18; abundance: NA; j_gene: TRBJ1-2; CDR3nt: TGTGCCAGCTCACGGTCCACGGATGGCTACACCTTC; CDR3aa: CASSRSTDGYTF
d_gene: NA; v_gene: TRBV19; abundance: NA; j_gene: TRBJ1-5; CDR3nt: TGTGCCAGTAGTATTCGACCAAGGGCCGGAGGGGATAGCAATCAGCCCCAGCATTTT; CDR3aa: CASSIRPRAGGDSNQPQHF
d_gene: NA; v_gene: TRBV15; abundance: NA; j_gene: TRBJ2-7; CDR3nt: TGTGCCACAGCCCCGGACACGTCCTACGAGCAGTACTTC; CDR3aa: CATAPDTSYEQYF
d_gene: NA; v_gene: TRBV25-1; abundance: NA; j_gene: TRBJ2-7; CDR3nt: TGTGCCAGCAGTACCGGGACTTTTCCATACGAGCAGTACTTC; CDR3aa: CASSTGTFPYEQYF
d_gene: TRBD1; v_gene: TRBV30; abundance: once; j_gene: TRBJ1-1; CDR3nt: TGTGCCTGGAGTCTAGGACAGGGCTACACTGAAGCTTTCTTT; CDR3aa: CAWSLGQGYTEAFF
d_gene: NA; v_gene: TRBV13; abundance: NA; j_gene: TRBJ1-5; CDR3nt: TGTGCCAGCAGCTTTATGCCAAGACAGTTACATCAGCCCCAGCATTTT; CDR3aa: CASSFMPRQLHQPQHF
d_gene: TRBD2; v_gene: TRBV9; abundance: once; j_gene: TRBJ2-1; CDR3nt: TGTGCCAGTAATAGCGGGGATCTGGACAATGAGCAGTTCTTC; CDR3aa: CASNSGDLDNEQFF
d_gene: NA; v_gene: TRBV28; abundance: few; j_gene: TRBJ2-3; CDR3nt: TGTGCCAGCAGTTTAATGGGAACTAGCAAAGATACGCAGTATTTT; CDR3aa: CASSLMGTSKDTQYF
d_gene: TRBD2; v_gene: TRBV5-4; abundance: NA; j_gene: TRBJ2-3; CDR3nt: TGTGCCAGCAGCTGGTGGACTAGCGGGAGACCAGATACGCAGTATTTT; CDR3aa: CASSWWTSGRPDTQYF
d_gene: NA; v_gene: TRBV19; abundance: NA; j_gene: TRBJ2-2; CDR3nt: TGTGCCAGTAAAAGGGGCTACCGTTTCGCGAACACCGGGGAGCTGTTTTTT; CDR3aa: CASKRGYRFANTGELFF
d_gene: NA; v_gene: TRBV2; abundance: NA; j_gene: TRBJ2-1; CDR3nt: TGTGCCAGCAGTGTACAGAGATCCAATGAGCAGTTCTTC; CDR3aa: CASSVQRSNEQFF
d_gene: TRBD2; v_gene: TRBV19; abundance: NA; j_gene: TRBJ2-7; CDR3nt: TGTGCCAGTAGTATAGGGGCGGGAGGACTCTACGAGCAGTACTTC; CDR3aa: CASSIGAGGLYEQYF
d_gene: NA; v_gene: TRBV25-1; abundance: NA; j_gene: TRBJ2-1; CDR3nt: TGTGCCAGCAGTGTGGGGCTAGCGCTGGGCAATGAGCAGTTCTTC; CDR3aa: CASSVGLALGNEQFF
d_gene: TRBD1; v_gene: TRBV18; abundance: NA; j_gene: TRBJ1-4; CDR3nt: TGTGCCAGCTCACCAAATACAGGGGGCATAGGTGAAAAACTGTTTTTT; CDR3aa: CASSPNTGGIGEKLFF
d_gene: TRBD2; v_gene: TRBV6-6; abundance: few; j_gene: TRBJ2-2; CDR3nt: TGTGCCAGTTCTAGCGGGGCGAACACCGGGGAGCTGTTTTTT; CDR3aa: CASSSGANTGELFF
d_gene: TRBD1; v_gene: TRBV9; abundance: few; j_gene: TRBJ1-2; CDR3nt: TGTGCCAGCAGCGTTGGGACAGAGAGTGGCTACACCTTC; CDR3aa: CASSVGTESGYTF
d_gene: NA; v_gene: TRBV29-1; abundance: NA; j_gene: TRBJ2-5; CDR3nt: TGCAGCGTTGAACACGACAGAGTCCAAGAGACCCAGTACTTC; CDR3aa: CSVEHDRVQETQYF
d_gene: NA; v_gene: TRBV5-1; abundance: NA; j_gene: TRBJ2-7; CDR3nt: TGCGCCAGCGCGGGACAGACCAAATACGAGCAGTACTTC; CDR3aa: CASAGQTKYEQYF
d_gene: NA; v_gene: TRBV11-1; abundance: many; j_gene: TRBJ1-2; CDR3nt: TGTGCCAGCAGCTCGGAACACATACAGGGATCTAACTATGGCTACACCTTC; CDR3aa: CASSSEHIQGSNYGYTF
d_gene: NA; v_gene: TRBV6-5; abundance: NA; j_gene: TRBJ2-1; CDR3nt: TGTGCCAGCAGTTACTCGGGCGGGAAATATTCCGATGAGCAGTTCTTC; CDR3aa: CASSYSGGKYSDEQFF
d_gene: NA; v_gene: TRBV4-3; abundance: NA; j_gene: TRBJ2-3; CDR3nt: TGCGCCAGCAGCCAAGAGCACTTACCTAGCACAGATACGCAGTATTTT; CDR3aa: CASSQEHLPSTDTQYF
d_gene: NA; v_gene: TRBV7-9; abundance: NA; j_gene: TRBJ2-7; CDR3nt: TGTGCCAGCAGCCTAAATTTGGCGGAAACCTACGAGCAGTACTTC; CDR3aa: CASSLNLAETYEQYF
d_gene: NA; v_gene: TRBV4-2; abundance: NA; j_gene: TRBJ2-7; CDR3nt: TGTGCCAGCAGCCAAGATGAGGTCACAGGAAGCACTTACGAGCAGTACTTC; CDR3aa: CASSQDEVTGSTYEQYF
d_gene: NA; v_gene: TRBV2; abundance: NA; j_gene: TRBJ1-1; CDR3nt: TGTGCCAGCAGTAACACAGTGAACACTGAAGCTTTCTTT; CDR3aa: CASSNTVNTEAFF